This entry describes one T cell receptor beta chain. V lost 3 bases to trimming and J lost 5 bases, with 17 bases between them. CDR3 length: 16 amino acids. Germline values: CDR1 SGDLS, CDR2 YYNGEE. The data stem from a study of blood T cell repertoires in COVID-19. Cohort 3 donors counted as recovered after two negative PCRs, clearance, or resolved symptoms. The assay was immunoSEQ multiplex PCR, and TCRdb's table has in-frame clones only and misses some. The sample has about 380,000 clones, 85% to 90% seen once. This TCR derives from a woman younger than 30 who had recovered from COVID-19. The sample comprised PBMCs or T cells enriched from blood (not recorded which). V usage is TRBV9 and J usage is TRBJ1-4, with D perhaps matching TRBD1 (6 bases). CDR3 in amino acids: CASSGGPGIRNEKLFF. In DNA form, the CDR3 reads TGTGCCAGCAGCGGGGGGCCAGGGATCCGGAATGAAAAACTGTTTTTT.